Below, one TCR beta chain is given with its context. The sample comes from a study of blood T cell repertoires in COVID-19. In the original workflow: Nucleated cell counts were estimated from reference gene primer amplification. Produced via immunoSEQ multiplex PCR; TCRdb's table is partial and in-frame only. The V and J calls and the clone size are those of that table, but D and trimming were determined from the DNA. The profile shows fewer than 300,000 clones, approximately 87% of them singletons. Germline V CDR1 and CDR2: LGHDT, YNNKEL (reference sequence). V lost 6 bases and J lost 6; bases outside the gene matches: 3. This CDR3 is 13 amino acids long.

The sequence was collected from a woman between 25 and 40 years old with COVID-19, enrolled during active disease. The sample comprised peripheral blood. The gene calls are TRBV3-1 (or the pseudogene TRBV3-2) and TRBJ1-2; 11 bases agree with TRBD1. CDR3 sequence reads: CASSRTGGNGYTF. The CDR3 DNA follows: TGTGCCAGCAGTCGGACAGGGGGCAATGGCTACACCTTC.